This TCR beta chain stems from a study of shared clonotypes between healthy human individuals. Donors, without exception, were Caucasian adults residing in Nashville, Tennessee. Some clones are missing from TCRdb's copy, which holds only in-frame ones; the method was immunoSEQ multiplex PCR. The sample has under 850,000 clones, 55% to 75% seen once. Germline V lookup: CDR1 SNHLY, CDR2 FYNNEI. V was pared by 5 bases and J by 9 bases, with 9 bases of the junction left unmatched. The CDR3 consists of 16 residues. The clonotype was recovered from a woman aged 25 to 39 in good health. Sequencing used memory CD4+ T cells sorted from blood. The subset denotes: CD45RA-negative fraction. This chain joins TRBV2 and TRBJ2-1, with 14 bases aligning to TRBD2. CDR3 protein: CASSLRLAGGPAEQFF. CDR3 nucleotide sequence: TGTGCCAGCAGTCTCCGACTAGCGGGAGGGCCGGCTGAGCAGTTCTTC.